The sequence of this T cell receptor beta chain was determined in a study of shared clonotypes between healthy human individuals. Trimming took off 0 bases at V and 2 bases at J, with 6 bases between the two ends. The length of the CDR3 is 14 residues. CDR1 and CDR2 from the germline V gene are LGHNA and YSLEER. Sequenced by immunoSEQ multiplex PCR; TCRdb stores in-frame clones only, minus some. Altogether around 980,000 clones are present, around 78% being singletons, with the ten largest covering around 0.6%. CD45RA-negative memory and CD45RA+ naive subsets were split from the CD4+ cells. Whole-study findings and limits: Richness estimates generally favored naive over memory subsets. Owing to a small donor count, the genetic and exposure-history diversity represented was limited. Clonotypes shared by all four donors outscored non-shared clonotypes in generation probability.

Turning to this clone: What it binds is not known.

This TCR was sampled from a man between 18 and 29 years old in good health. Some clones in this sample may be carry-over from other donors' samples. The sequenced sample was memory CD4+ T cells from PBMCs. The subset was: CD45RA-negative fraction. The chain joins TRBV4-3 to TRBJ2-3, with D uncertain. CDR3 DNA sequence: TGCGCCAGCAGCCAAGATCCTCACACAGATACGCAGTATTTT. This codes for CASSQDPHTDTQYF.